This T cell receptor (beta chain) was profiled in a study of shared clonotypes between healthy human individuals. The CDR3 contains 13 residues. Between the trimmed V and J ends, which lost 5 bases and 8 bases, there was a span of 13 bases. Per germline, CDR1 MGHRA and CDR2 YSYEKL. Profiling relied on immunoSEQ multiplex PCR, and the TCRdb table lists in-frame clones only, not all of them. The data contain about 600,000 clones, just under 97% of them singletons. Naive CD8 populations comprised CD45RO-negative cells positively selected for CCR7, excluding terminally differentiated effector memory CD45RA+ cells.

This TCR was recovered from a woman aged 25 to 39 in good health. The rearrangement joins TRBV4-1 to TRBJ2-1, with a tentative D call TRBD1 (6 bases). The sequencing input was naive CD8+ T cells sorted from blood. This CDR3 is CASSADSSYEQFF. As DNA, the CDR3 is TGCGCCAGCAGCGCGGACAGTAGCTATGAGCAGTTCTTC.